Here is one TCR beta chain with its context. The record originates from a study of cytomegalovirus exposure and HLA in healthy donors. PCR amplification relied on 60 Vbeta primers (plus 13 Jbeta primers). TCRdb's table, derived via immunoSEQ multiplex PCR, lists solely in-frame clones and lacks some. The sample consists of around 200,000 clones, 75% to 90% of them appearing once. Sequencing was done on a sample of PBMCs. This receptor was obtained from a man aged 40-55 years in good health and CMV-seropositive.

The CDR3 nucleotides read TGTGCCAGCAGCTTGAGGACAGGGTTGAACACTGAAGCTTTCTTT. It translates to CASSLRTGLNTEAFF. The chain employs TRBV14 and TRBJ1-1, with 8 bases fitting TRBD1. V lost 5 bases to trimming and J lost 0 bases; unmatched junction nucleotides: 5. Germline loops: CDR1 SGHDN, CDR2 FVKESK. The CDR3 is 15 amino acids.